Each of the 16 T cell receptor beta chains below was sequenced from the same sample in a study of cytomegalovirus exposure and HLA in healthy donors. Primers for the PCR totalled 60 Vbeta and 13 Jbeta. Sequenced by immunoSEQ multiplex PCR; TCRdb stores in-frame clones only, minus some. The sample includes roughly 98,000 clones, approximately 72% of them seen just once. What was sequenced was PBMCs. These receptor sequences come from a man younger than 35 in good health and CMV-seropositive.

This chain links TRBV6-4 with TRBJ1-1; TRBD1 is a possible D gene (6 bases). V gave up 6 bases and J gave up 7 bases, with 27 bases separating them. Germline V gene data show CDR1 as MRHNA and CDR2 as SNTAGT. CDR3 length: 17 residues. CDR3 in amino acids: CASSPGGRGPLRGEAFF. Here the CDR3 DNA reads TGTGCCAGCAGCCCGGGGGGCAGGGGCCCCCTACGTGGTGAAGCTTTCTTT.

V usage is TRBV10-3 and J usage is TRBJ2-5, with D possibly TRBD2 on 7 matching bases. Per the germline V gene, CDR1 is ENHRY and CDR2 is SYGVKD. The CDR3 totals 13 residues. V dropped 6 bases and J dropped 4 bases, with 12 bases sitting between them. The CDR3 sequence is CAIRGGQGETQYF. In DNA form, the CDR3 reads TGTGCCATCAGGGGGGGGCAGGGAGAGACCCAGTACTTC.

The chain links TRBV5-6 to TRBJ1-1; the D gene is possibly TRBD1 (5 bases). Trimming stripped 3 bases from V and 5 bases from J, with 23 bases between. Germline CDR1 SGHDT, CDR2 YYEEEE. The CDR3 loop spans 17 amino acids. The CDR3 DNA sequence: TGTGCCAGCAGCTCCTACCCGGCCCCGGGGGGAAGAACTGAAGCTTTCTTT. Encoded protein: CASSSYPAPGGRTEAFF.

The chain links TRBV7-9 to TRBJ2-5; D gene uncertain. The germline V gene encodes CDR1 SEHNR and CDR2 FQNEAQ (reference sequence). This CDR3 is built from 15 residues. V lost 7 bases and J 1 base, leaving 16 bases between the germline ends. CDR3 protein: CASTPGSNPQETQYF. The CDR3 DNA follows: TGTGCCAGCACCCCGGGTTCCAATCCCCAAGAGACCCAGTACTTC.

This rearrangement joins TRBV7-8 to TRBJ1-2; TRBD1 aligns across 9 bases. V was pared by 5 bases and J by 2 bases, with 9 bases of the junction left unmatched. The CDR3 has 16 amino acids. Germline V lookup: CDR1 SGHVS, CDR2 FQNEAQ. CDR3 sequence reads: CASSPRDRVSNYGYTF. The CDR3 bases are TGTGCCAGCAGCCCACGGGACAGGGTCAGCAACTATGGCTACACCTTC.

The chain uses TRBV5-4 and TRBJ2-7; D remains unclear. The germline CDR1 and CDR2 sequences are SGHNT and YYREEE (reference sequence). This CDR3 spans 14 amino acids. The V and J ends lost 0 bases and 5 bases respectively, with 12 bases between them. Here the CDR3 DNA reads TGTGCCAGCAGCTTGGCAATCGGAGCACACGAGCAGTACTTC. Protein: CASSLAIGAHEQYF.

The CDR3 DNA reads as TGCGCCAGCAGCTCGCAGGGAATTTGGGGCTACACCTTC. Protein product: CASSSQGIWGYTF. This chain connects TRBV4-1 to TRBJ1-2; maybe TRBD1 (5 bases). CDR3 length: 13 amino acids. Germline CDR1 and CDR2: MGHRA and YSYEKL. V lost 5 bases, J lost 8 bases, and 15 bases lay in between.

The genes are TRBV28 and TRBJ2-5; 10 nucleotides line up with TRBD2. CDR1 is MDHEN and CDR2 is SYDVKM in the germline V gene. This CDR3 comprises 16 residues. V lost 9 bases and J lost 2; bases outside the gene matches: 12. Here the CDR3 reads CASTSGLAGEQETQYF. The CDR3 DNA reads TGTGCCAGTACCTCCGGGCTAGCGGGGGAACAAGAGACCCAGTACTTC.

This clone has more than one count but fewer than ten. CDR3 in DNA: TGCGCCAGCAGTGGAGGACAGTATTCACCCCTCCACTTT. Encoded protein: CASSGGQYSPLHF. V gene TRBV10-2 combines with J gene TRBJ1-6; D may be TRBD1 (6 bases). The CDR3 runs to 13 residues. Looked up from germline, CDR1 is WSHSY and CDR2 is SAAADI. V shed 4 bases and J shed 8 bases, with 9 bases lying between them.

The rearrangement uses TRBV6-1 and TRBJ1-1; possibly TRBD1 for D (6 bases). CDR3 size: 15 residues. V lost 0 bases and J 2 bases, leaving 10 bases between the germline ends. Germline CDR1 reads MNHNS; CDR2 reads SASEGT. CDR3 nucleotides: TGTGCCAGCAGTGAAGCCGCGGGGGCCAACACTGAAGCTTTCTTT. The encoded protein is CASSEAAGANTEAFF.

This clone has a handful of counts. The V and J genes are TRBV4-1 and TRBJ2-3, with TRBD2 matching over 8 bases. CDR3 size: 15 residues. With V trimmed by 3 bases and J by 1 base, 3 bases remained unmatched. Germline V gene sequence: CDR1 MGHRA, CDR2 YSYEKL. The CDR3 DNA is TGCGCCAGCAGCCAGATTAGCGGGGGCACAGATACGCAGTATTTT. This encodes CASSQISGGTDTQYF.

This chain uses TRBV4-1 with TRBJ2-7, with D maybe TRBD2 (7 bases). V lost 4 bases and J lost 4, with 14 bases in between. CDR1 is MGHRA, CDR2 YSYEKL, per germline. The CDR3 is 14 residues long. CDR3 amino acids: CASSPGTTGYEQYF. DNA for the CDR3: TGCGCCAGCAGCCCCGGGACTACAGGGTACGAGCAGTACTTC.

CDR3: CASSPYRRYETQYF. The CDR3 DNA reads TGTGCCAGCAGCCCCTACAGGCGCTATGAGACCCAGTACTTC. V usage is TRBV11-2 and J usage is TRBJ2-5; the D gene is possibly TRBD1 (5 bases). This CDR3 has 14 amino acids. Germline CDR1 and CDR2: SGHAT and FQNNGV. Deletions cut 5 bases from V and 5 bases from J, with 15 bases between.

The chain has TRBV27 and TRBJ2-5; 7 bases are a match to TRBD1. With 5 bases clipped from V and 3 bases from J, the junction kept 6 bases outside the gene matches. Germline V gives CDR1 MNHEY, CDR2 SMNVEV (reference sequence). The CDR3 loop spans 14 amino acids. CDR3 DNA: TGTGCCAGCAGTCGGGGCAGGGGGAAAGAGACCCAGTACTTC. Amino acids: CASSRGRGKETQYF.

The genes are TRBV7-6 and TRBJ1-5; 8 positions agree with TRBD1. V was clipped by 4 bases and J by 3 bases; unmatched bases: 2. The CDR3 is made up of 14 amino acids. Per the germline V gene, CDR1 is SGHVS and CDR2 is FNYEAQ. The CDR3 sequence: CASSSGQANQPQHF. Written as DNA, the CDR3 is TGTGCCAGCAGCTCGGGACAGGCCAATCAGCCCCAGCATTTT.

The V gene is TRBV27, the J gene TRBJ2-7, with 11 positions matching TRBD1. Germline values: CDR1 MNHEY, CDR2 SMNVEV (reference sequence). The CDR3 is made up of 16 amino acids. The V and J ends lost 2 bases and 7 bases, in that order; junction bases with no gene match: 10. For the CDR3, the DNA is TGTGCCAGCAGTTTACGCGAAGGACAGGGGGCGGGGGAGCAGTACTTC. Protein sequence: CASSLREGQGAGEQYF.